This T cell receptor beta chain was recorded in a study of vaccination effects on CD4 cells after COVID-19. The germline V gene has CDR1 MGHRA and CDR2 YSYEKL. With 1 base removed from V and 4 bases from J, the gap between germline ends came to 14 bases. The CDR3 extends over 16 amino acids. Details on this clone: Its antigen is as yet unknown.

Study-wide findings and caveats: By a late point after vaccination, infection- and vaccine-induced clones had shrunk markedly through clonal contraction.

Scientists isolated CD4+ T cells after a roughly nine-day culture period ended. The protocol was immunoSEQ multiplex PCR, while the TCRdb copy is restricted to in-frame clones and leaves out a portion. The table records approximately 46,000 clones, around 70% of them present only once. The sample here was CD4+ T cells from PBMCs cultured without peptide, taken before COVID-19 vaccination. The chain couples TRBV4-1 to TRBJ1-5; D gene uncertain. This clonotype was sampled from a human donor who had a prior SARS-CoV-2 infection. DNA of the CDR3: TGCGCCAGCAGCCAAGTAGTATCCCGCAAAAATCAGCCCCAGCATTTT. Residues: CASSQVVSRKNQPQHF.